The rows below give T cell receptor beta chains drawn from one sample of a study of technical replicates of blood from a handful of donors. Method: immunoSEQ multiplex PCR; TCRdb's copy keeps in-frame clones and lacks some. In the table there are about 76,000 clones, roughly 94% of which are singletons. The specimen sequenced was T cells isolated from PBMCs. Every receptor here comes from a human donor in good health. Each CDR3 is given with its conserved first and last residue. Each record gives: D gene, clone size, V gene, CDR3 length, J gene, CDR3 DNA, CDR3 protein. A D gene is named only where the DNA matches it firmly. Only some rows state a clone size, as once, few, many or a class for expanded clones.

TRBD2	NA	TRBV6-6	15	TRBJ2-7	TGTGCCAGCAGTCAGACTAGCGGGGTCTCCTACGAGCAGTACTTC	CASSQTSGVSYEQYF
TRBD2	NA	TRBV25-1	15	TRBJ2-3	TGTGCCAGCAGTCCCCCTAGCGGGATCACAGATACGCAGTATTTT	CASSPPSGITDTQYF
NA	NA	TRBV6-5	13	TRBJ1-2	TGTGCCAGCAGTTACGATACAGGGTATGGCTACACCTTC	CASSYDTGYGYTF
TRBD1	NA	TRBV4-2	17	TRBJ1-5	TGTGCCAGCAGCCAAGGACAGGGGGATAATAGCAATCAGCCCCAGCATTTT	CASSQGQGDNSNQPQHF
TRBD1	NA	TRBV6-6	14	TRBJ1-5	TGTGCCAGCAGTTACTCGACAGGGGGGGTGCCCCAGCATTTT	CASSYSTGGVPQHF
NA	NA	TRBV6-6	15	TRBJ2-7	TGTGCCAGCAGTTACTCGATGCAGGGAGGAGGCGAGCAGTACTTC	CASSYSMQGGGEQYF
TRBD1	NA	TRBV11-3	17	TRBJ2-7	TGTGCCAGCAGCTTAGTTGTTCTGGGGGACAGATCCTACGAGCAGTACTTC	CASSLVVLGDRSYEQYF
NA	NA	TRBV6-1	14	TRBJ2-7	TGTGCCAGCAGTGGTGAGGGATCAATCAGCGAGCAGTACTTC	CASSGEGSISEQYF
NA	NA	TRBV7-3	15	TRBJ2-5	TGTGCCAGCAGCTTAGTCCTGCCGCGTCCAGAGACCCAGTACTTC	CASSLVLPRPETQYF
TRBD1	NA	TRBV10-3	12	TRBJ1-1	TGTGCCATAACAGAAGACAGGGGTGAAGCTTTCTTT	CAITEDRGEAFF
NA	NA	TRBV9	15	TRBJ1-2	TGTGCCAGCAGCGGATGGACGGCCGGGGGTCACGGCTACACCTTC	CASSGWTAGGHGYTF
TRBD1	NA	TRBV11-3	12	TRBJ1-1	TGTGCCAGCAGCCGCGGACAGGTTGAAGCTTTCTTT	CASSRGQVEAFF
NA	NA	TRBV7-9	14	TRBJ2-7	TGTGCCAGCAGCCGGGAACCGGGAGTCTACGAGCAGTACTTC	CASSREPGVYEQYF
NA	NA	TRBV7-7	14	TRBJ2-2	TGTGCCAGCAGCCTGGGACAAAACACCGGGGAGCTGTTTTTT	CASSLGQNTGELFF
TRBD2	NA	TRBV4-3	15	TRBJ2-7	TGCGCCAGCAGCCAAGGCTATAGCGGGAGGGGCGAGCAGTACTTC	CASSQGYSGRGEQYF
NA	NA	TRBV19	10	TRBJ2-1	TGTGCCAGTGGGCGGGATGAGCAGTTCTTC	CASGRDEQFF
TRBD2	NA	TRBV27	15	TRBJ2-7	TGTGCCAGCAGTCCTCAGCGGGAGAGCTCCTACGAGCAGTACTTC	CASSPQRESSYEQYF
TRBD1	NA	TRBV5-4	16	TRBJ1-2	TGTGCCAGCAGCTTGGATTCGGCAGGGGGTAACTATGGCTACACCTTC	CASSLDSAGGNYGYTF
TRBD1	NA	TRBV19	13	TRBJ2-3	TGTGCCAGTAGACAGGGGGTCACAGATACGCAGTATTTT	CASRQGVTDTQYF
TRBD1	NA	TRBV4-1	18	TRBJ2-1	TGCGCCAGCAGCCAAGCAGAACTTCTGGGACAGGGCTGGAATGAGCAGTTCTTC	CASSQAELLGQGWNEQFF
NA	NA	TRBV23-1	15	TRBJ2-7	TGCGCCAGCAGTCAGGGTCAGCGTCAGTCCTACGAGCAGTACTTC	CASSQGQRQSYEQYF
TRBD1	NA	TRBV4-1	14	TRBJ2-7	TGCGCCAGCAGCCAAGCTAGGACAGGGAACGAGCAGTACTTC	CASSQARTGNEQYF
TRBD2	NA	TRBV7-6	13	TRBJ2-1	TGTGCCAGCAGCCCTAGCGGAAACAATGAGCAGTTCTTC	CASSPSGNNEQFF
NA	NA	TRBV19	15	TRBJ2-3	TGTGCCAGTAGTCCGCTTGGAGGGACCACAGATACGCAGTATTTT	CASSPLGGTTDTQYF
TRBD1	once	TRBV5-6	15	TRBJ2-7	TGTGCCAGCAGCTTGGCCTATGACAGGGTAGACGAGCAGTACTTC	CASSLAYDRVDEQYF
TRBD1	NA	TRBV19	16	TRBJ1-5	TGTGCCAGTATCACGACAGGGATATATGGCAATCAGCCCCAGCATTTT	CASITTGIYGNQPQHF
NA	NA	TRBV29-1	12	TRBJ2-7	TGCAGCGTTGCAGGGGTGCACTACGAGCAGTACTTC	CSVAGVHYEQYF
NA	NA	TRBV7-9	14	TRBJ2-7	TGTGCCAGCAGCCCCTTCGACGGGGGCTACGAGCAGTACTTC	CASSPFDGGYEQYF
TRBD2	NA	TRBV5-4	16	TRBJ2-5	TGTGCCAGCAGCTTGTGGAGCGGGAGGGCCGACGAGACCCAGTACTTC	CASSLWSGRADETQYF
TRBD2	NA	TRBV7-8	15	TRBJ2-5	TGTGCCCTCTCGGGTTTAGCGGGAGCTAAAGAGACCCAGTACTTC	CALSGLAGAKETQYF
NA	NA	TRBV7-2	15	TRBJ2-2	TGTGCCAGCAGCTTAGACGGGAGAAACACCGGGGAGCTGTTTTTT	CASSLDGRNTGELFF
TRBD2	NA	TRBV10-3	16	TRBJ2-1	TGTGCCATCAGTGAGAGTAGCGGGAGCTCCTACAATGAGCAGTTCTTC	CAISESSGSSYNEQFF
TRBD2	NA	TRBV5-1	16	TRBJ2-3	TGCGCCAGCAGCTTCGGCGGGAGCCCCCGCACAGATACGCAGTATTTT	CASSFGGSPRTDTQYF
NA	NA	TRBV25-1	13	TRBJ2-7	TGTGCCAGCAGTGAACCACAATTCCACGAGCAGTACTTC	CASSEPQFHEQYF
TRBD2	NA	TRBV4-1	17	TRBJ2-3	TGCGCCAGCAGCCGAGCGGGAGGGCAGGATTGGGCAGATACGCAGTATTTT	CASSRAGGQDWADTQYF
TRBD2	NA	TRBV20-1	11	TRBJ2-1	TGCAGTGGAGGGAGGGCCTTTGAGCAGTTCTTC	CSGGRAFEQFF